These 13 T cell receptor beta chains share one sample of origin, sequenced in a study of early T cells in non-severe SARS-CoV-2 infection. TCRdb called the 5' RACE reads again in MiXCR, with one record for every CDR3 protein. The sample consists of 90,000 to 130,000 distinct CDR3 sequences, about 12% of them appearing once. Sequencing was performed on whole blood. Receptors originate from an adult who was a healthcare worker with PCR-confirmed SARS-CoV-2 infection or an uninfected control (not recorded which).

This clonotype was detected only a few times. The chain links TRBV6-6 to TRBJ1-1, with a tentative D call TRBD1 (5 bases). CDR1 is MNHNY and CDR2 is SVGAGI in the germline V gene (reference sequence). The CDR3 consists of 14 residues. V was trimmed by 5 bases and J by 2 bases, leaving 12 bases between them. The CDR3 protein is CASSPPGFNTEAFF. The CDR3 DNA follows: TGTGCCAGCAGTCCGCCAGGGTTTAACACTGAAGCTTTCTTT.

This clonotype was observed many times. This sequence joins TRBV11-2 and TRBJ2-1; D gene uncertain. The germline CDR1 and CDR2 sequences are SGHAT and FQNNGV. The CDR3 sequence is 14 residues long. Trimming shortened V by 5 bases and J by 9 bases, and 17 bases separated the two germline ends. The CDR3 region is CASSPNPGRREQFF. In DNA, the CDR3 is TGTGCCAGCAGCCCCAACCCAGGTAGGCGTGAGCAGTTCTTC.

The rearrangement joins TRBV18 to TRBJ2-1; no reliable D call. This CDR3 is built from 15 residues. The ends were cut back, 0 bases at V and 6 bases at J, with 12 bases in the middle. Germline loops: CDR1 KGHSH, CDR2 LQKENI. The CDR3 coding sequence is TGTGCCAGCTCACCACCGGGCGGATTCGGCAATGAGCAGTTCTTC. Its protein is CASSPPGGFGNEQFF.

The rearrangement uses TRBV7-9 and TRBJ2-1; maybe TRBD2 (6 bases). Per germline, CDR1 SEHNR and CDR2 FQNEAQ (reference sequence). V lost 3 bases to trimming and J lost 10 bases, with 19 bases between them. The CDR3 is 15 residues long. The CDR3 DNA reads TGTGCCAGCAGCTTGGGGGACTCCGGGGCGGGAGAGCAGTTCTTC. Its translation is CASSLGDSGAGEQFF.

This clonotype was recorded a few times. The V and J genes are TRBV14 and TRBJ2-5, with 12 bases that match TRBD2. Germline-derived CDR1 and CDR2 are SGHDN and FVKESK. V shed 1 base, J shed 4 bases, and the junction held 7 bases outside the gene matches. The CDR3 is made up of 17 amino acids. The CDR3 region is CASSQGASGRARETQYF. As DNA, the CDR3 is TGTGCCAGCAGCCAAGGAGCTAGCGGGAGGGCCAGAGAGACCCAGTACTTC.

This clonotype has a count of ten or more. V usage is TRBV29-1 and J usage is TRBJ2-5; 7 positions match TRBD2. Germline V gives CDR1 SQVTM, CDR2 ANQGSEA. With 4 bases clipped from V and 7 bases from J, the junction kept 3 bases outside the gene matches. The CDR3 spans 11 residues. As DNA, the CDR3 is TGCAGCGTTGGACTAGCTGGGACCCAGTACTTC. Translation: CSVGLAGTQYF.

On this clonotype: A much larger clone is a single base away; this may be a read error. The chain links TRBV20-1 to TRBJ1-2; TRBD1 is a possible D gene (6 bases). The V gene lost 0 bases and the J gene lost 5 bases, with 19 bases spanning the gap. Germline V gene lookup returns CDR1 DFQATT and CDR2 SNEGSKA (reference sequence). CDR3 size: 16 residues. CDR3 in amino acids: CSARDPKDSPGYGYTF. CDR3 bases: TGCAGTGCTAGAGATCCCAAGGACAGTCCCGGATATGGCTACACCTTC.

A few counts support this clonotype. This chain connects TRBV10-3 to TRBJ2-7; 8 bases align to TRBD2. V lost 4 bases and J lost 4; bases outside the gene matches: 6. The length of the CDR3 is 14 residues. Germline values: CDR1 ENHRY, CDR2 SYGVKD. Here the CDR3 reads CAISGVSGNYEQYF. In DNA, the CDR3 is TGTGCCATCAGTGGGGTTAGCGGGAATTACGAGCAGTACTTC.

In its sample, this clonotype was seen many times. This chain links TRBV11-2 with TRBJ2-7, with D possibly matching TRBD2 (5 bases). The V end lost 4 bases, the J end lost 5 bases, and 18 bases lay between the germline ends. The CDR3 totals 15 residues. Looked up from germline, CDR1 is SGHAT and CDR2 is FQNNGV. CDR3 sequence: CASSSRHGLQNEQYF. The CDR3 region has the DNA TGTGCCAGCAGCTCCCGGCACGGACTTCAGAACGAGCAGTACTTC. The variable domain in full, with the rest retrieved from reference TRBV11-2 and TRBJ2-7, is EAGVAQSPRYKIIEKRQSVAFWCNPISGHATLYWYQQILGQGPKLLIQFQNNGVVDDSQLPKDRFSAERLKGVDSTLKIQPAKLEDSAVYLCASSSRHGLQNEQYFGPGTRLTVT.

V usage is TRBV12-3 or TRBV12-4 and J usage is TRBJ2-3; 13 nucleotides match TRBD2. The ends lost 6 bases at V and 3 bases at J; junction bases unmatched: 9. The CDR3 spans 17 residues. The CDR3 loop reads CASSILAGGPETDTQYF. The CDR3 nucleotides read TGTGCCAGCAGCATACTAGCGGGAGGGCCCGAAACAGATACGCAGTATTTT.

This clonotype appeared many times. The chain combines TRBV11-2 with TRBJ1-3, with 10 bases that match TRBD1. V lost 4 bases and J lost 4; bases outside the gene matches: 1. Germline CDR1 reads SGHAT; CDR2 reads FQNNGV. CDR3 length equals 14 residues. The CDR3 nucleotides are TGTGCCAGCAGCTGGACAGGGGGAGGAAACACCATATATTTT. Translated: CASSWTGGGNTIYF.

The chain combines TRBV10-3 with TRBJ2-1; unclear D gene. V was clipped by 3 bases and J by 8 bases, with 11 bases between them. The CDR3 is 13 amino acids. Germline-derived CDR1 and CDR2 are ENHRY and SYGVKD. The CDR3 region is CAISEINPHEQFF. The DNA of the CDR3 is TGTGCCATCAGTGAAATAAACCCACATGAGCAGTTCTTC.

The chain joins TRBV25-1 to TRBJ1-4; weak D call: TRBD1 (5 bases). This CDR3 region has 17 residues. Germline V gene sequence: CDR1 MGHDK, CDR2 SYGVNS. V shed 2 bases and J shed 8 bases, with 21 bases lying between them. The CDR3 DNA sequence: TGTGCCAGCAGTGAAGGTCTACTGACGGCATCAGGGGAAAAACTGTTTTTT. It codes for CASSEGLLTASGEKLFF.